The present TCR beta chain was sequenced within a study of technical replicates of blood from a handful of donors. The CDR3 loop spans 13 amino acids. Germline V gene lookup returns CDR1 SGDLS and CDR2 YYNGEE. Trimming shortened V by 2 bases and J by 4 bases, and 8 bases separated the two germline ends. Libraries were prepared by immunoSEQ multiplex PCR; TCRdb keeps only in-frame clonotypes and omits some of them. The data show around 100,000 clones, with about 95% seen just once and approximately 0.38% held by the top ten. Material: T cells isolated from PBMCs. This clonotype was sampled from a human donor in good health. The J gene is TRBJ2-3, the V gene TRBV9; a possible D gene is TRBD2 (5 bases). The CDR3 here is CASSVGSPDTQYF. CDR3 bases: TGTGCCAGCAGCGTGGGGAGTCCAGATACGCAGTATTTT.